One and the same sample provided the 11 T cell receptor delta chains below, sequenced in a study of Vδ1+ human thymocytes. Study-wide points: Thymic TRG and TRD repertoires appeared highly polyclonal, with Gaussian CDR3 length distributions.

RNA was extracted from the cells and then reverse transcribed. Pooled V-gene forward primers with one constant-region reverse primer generated the CDR3 amplicons by multiplex PCR. TCRdb re-processed the multiplex PCR reads via CATT. This table holds 45,000 to 75,000 delta-chain clones, roughly 15% found once. Their antigens are not known. Sequences were obtained from Vdelta1+ gamma-delta thymocytes from the thymus. Subset meaning: FACS-sorted CD3+ TCRalphabeta- TCRVdelta1+ TCRVdelta2- thymocytes. The receptors stem from a girl under two years old who had congenital heart surgery.

The chain has TRDV1 and TRDJ1; tentative D call: TRDD3 (6 bases). This CDR3 region has 19 residues. The germline V and J ends were trimmed by 3 bases and 3 bases, with 26 bases remaining between them. In germline, CDR1 is TSWWSYY, CDR2 QGS. The CDR3 DNA sequence: TGTGCTCTTGGGGATGGCCCCCTCGATCGTACTGGGCGGCCCGATAAACTCATCTTT. This encodes CALGDGPLDRTGRPDKLIF.

In this sample, this clone turned up a few times. V and J are TRDV1 and TRDJ4, with D possibly TRDD3 on 5 matching bases. Germline assignment: CDR1 TSWWSYY and CDR2 QGS. V was shortened by 2 bases and J by 1 base, with 20 bases between the two germline ends. The CDR3 has 17 residues. The CDR3 region has the DNA TGTGCTCTTGGGGAAGAAGGGGGGGCTGTACTCTACAGACCCCTGATCTTT. It is translated as CALGEEGGAVLYRPLIF.

This chain joins TRDV1 and TRDJ1, with 12 bases aligning to TRDD3. The CDR3 has 19 amino acids. Germline V gene lookup returns CDR1 TSWWSYY and CDR2 QGS. V was pared by 4 bases and J by 0 bases, with 12 bases of the junction left unmatched. In DNA, the CDR3 is TGTGCTCTTGGGGTGGCGGCCTGGGGGATACGAATTTACACCGATAAACTCATCTTT. As protein: CALGVAAWGIRIYTDKLIF.

This sequence joins TRDV1 and TRDJ1; 9 bases line up with TRDD3. Germline CDR1 TSWWSYY, CDR2 QGS. Trimming removed 1 base from V and 0 bases from J; junction bases left unmatched: 27. This CDR3 has 24 amino acids. CDR3 sequence reads: CALGEPISSTGIRPLPSYTDKLIF. CDR3 bases: TGTGCTCTTGGGGAACCCATATCATCTACGGGGATACGCCCACTCCCGTCGTACACCGATAAACTCATCTTT.

This chain uses TRDV1 with TRDJ1, with TRDD3 matching over 8 bases. Germline values: CDR1 TSWWSYY, CDR2 QGS. CDR3 length: 19 residues. The ends lost 3 bases at V and 0 bases at J; junction bases unmatched: 15. The DNA for the CDR3 is TGTGCTCTTGGGGACAGTTTCCCCCTGGGGGAACCTAACACCGATAAACTCATCTTT. Its translation: CALGDSFPLGEPNTDKLIF.

The chain combines TRDV1 with TRDJ1; TRDD3 agrees at 13 bases. The CDR3 contains 19 residues. CDR1 and CDR2 from the germline V gene are TSWWSYY and QGS. Trimming removed 3 bases from V and 4 bases from J; junction bases left unmatched: 14. Here the CDR3 DNA reads TGTGCTCTTGGGGAGTTCCTACCTTCAACTGGGGGATACGGCGATAAACTCATCTTT. It is translated as CALGEFLPSTGGYGDKLIF.

The chain links TRDV1 to TRDJ1; 10 bases line up with TRDD3. CDR1 and CDR2 from the germline V gene are TSWWSYY and QGS. The junction had 16 bases not matched to a gene; V was cut back by 0 bases and J by 0 bases. The CDR3 is made up of 21 amino acids. The CDR3 is CALGELRTAGGYGNHTDKLIF. DNA for the CDR3: TGTGCTCTTGGGGAACTACGAACGGCAGGGGGATACGGTAATCACACCGATAAACTCATCTTT.

The gene calls are TRDV1 and TRDJ1, with a weak D call TRDD2 (6 bases). Germline CDR1 reads TSWWSYY; CDR2 reads QGS. V was cut by 3 bases and J by 0 bases, with 23 bases left in between. CDR3 length: 19 amino acids. In DNA, the CDR3 is TGTGCTCTTGGGGATTTCCTTCCCGGGGGTCCTCTCTACACCGATAAACTCATCTTT. Amino acid sequence: CALGDFLPGGPLYTDKLIF.

This clone turned up a few times. The chain employs TRDV1 and TRDJ1, with D possibly called TRDD2 or TRDD3 (8 bases each). This CDR3 is built from 21 residues. Germline CDR1 reads TSWWSYY; CDR2 reads QGS. V lost 3 bases to trimming and J lost 1 base, with 30 bases between them. CDR3: CALGEQTSYQLLGGATDKLIF. In nucleotides, the CDR3 is TGTGCTCTTGGGGAGCAGACTTCCTACCAGTTACTGGGGGGAGCCACCGATAAACTCATCTTT.

This clone was found a few times. The chain carries TRDV1 and TRDJ1; 12 bases are shared with TRDD3. The CDR3 is made up of 21 amino acids. J gave up 6 bases and V 0 bases, and 20 bases lay outside the gene matches. The V gene's germline CDR1 is TSWWSYY and CDR2 QGS. The CDR3 loop is CALGELEVLPAALGDTYKLIF. DNA for the CDR3: TGTGCTCTTGGGGAACTAGAAGTCCTACCTGCTGCACTGGGGGATACTTATAAACTCATCTTT.

This clone was seen more than once but under ten times. The chain combines TRDV1 with TRDJ1, with D hard to call. There are 15 residues in the CDR3. The V and J ends lost 4 bases and 0 bases respectively, with 12 bases between them. Germline V gives CDR1 TSWWSYY, CDR2 QGS. CDR3 sequence (DNA): TGTGCTCTTGGGGTGATCGCCCCCTACACCGATAAACTCATCTTT. Protein sequence: CALGVIAPYTDKLIF.